One and the same sample provided the 4 T cell receptor beta chains below, sequenced in a study of synovial regulatory T cells in juvenile arthritis. Data came from immunoSEQ multiplex PCR; TCRdb stores just in-frame clones and leaves some out. The sample has about 10,000 clones. Sequencing used Treg cells from blood. Subset here: remaining (HLA-DR-negative) circulating blood Treg cells. The receptor source for this set is a donor between 2 and 29 years old with juvenile idiopathic arthritis.

The chain carries TRBV2 and TRBJ2-7; lacking DNA, the TRBD1 call made by TCRdb goes unchecked. Germline CDR1 reads SNHLY; CDR2 reads FYNNEI. The CDR3 has 12 amino acids. DNA is not on record. The CDR3 spells CASREGTNEQYF.

The CDR3 spells CARGGVQFYNEQFF. The chain has TRBV7-3 and TRBJ2-1; the TCRdb D gene call, TRBD2, has no DNA to confirm it. The germline gives CDR1 SGHTA, CDR2 FQGTGA. This CDR3 is built from 14 residues. The record lacks a DNA sequence.

The rearrangement links TRBV28 to TRBJ1-5. Germline V gives CDR1 MDHEN, CDR2 SYDVKM. The CDR3 length is 13 residues. The record lacks a DNA sequence. The CDR3 sequence: CASSLWGNQPQHF.

This chain uses TRBV7-6 with TRBJ2-7; as DNA is missing, the TRBD2 call by TCRdb cannot be tested. CDR3 length: 16 amino acids. DNA for this receptor is not on file. Germline V CDR1 and CDR2: SGHVS, FNYEAQ. This CDR3 is CASSLLKREVLDEQYF.